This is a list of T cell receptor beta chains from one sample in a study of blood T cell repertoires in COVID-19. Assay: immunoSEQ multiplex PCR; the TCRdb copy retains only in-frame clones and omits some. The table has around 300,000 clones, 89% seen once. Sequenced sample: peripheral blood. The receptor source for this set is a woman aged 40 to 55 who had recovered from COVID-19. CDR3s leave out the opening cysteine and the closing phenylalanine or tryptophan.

ASSLDGSAYEQY	TRBV5-4
ASSQGTPPYEQY	TRBV3-1/TRBV3-2
ASQLEKLF	TRBV6-5
ASSQRSSGTPTDTQY	TRBV4-2
ASSVGLADTQY	TRBV9
ASSQDNSNQPQH	TRBV3-1/TRBV3-2
AWGPPGGAKETQY	TRBV30
ASSPGNRETQY	TRBV12-3/TRBV12-4
ASSSASLGGYNEQF	TRBV5-1
ASSIVGTSGATYEQY	TRBV19
ASSPGLGGQETQY	TRBV5-4